This T cell receptor (beta chain) was documented in a study of OX40 agonist ivuxolimab in advanced cancers. At the level of the whole study: The costimulatory receptor OX40 (CD134) was targeted by ivuxolimab, a fully human IgG2 agonistic monoclonal antibody. Intravenous ivuxolimab was administered to patients every 2 weeks at six dose levels: 0.01, 0.1, 0.3, 1.5, 3 and 10 mg/kg. Among the roughly 50 dose-escalation patients, approximately 20 had hepatocellular carcinoma, approximately 15 melanoma, 9 renal cell carcinoma and 9 head and neck cancer. In the dose-escalation cohort, approximately 80% of patients were male, and the mean age was roughly 56 years with a range of roughly 20 to 85. Prior anti-PD-1, anti-PD-L1 or anti-CTLA-4 therapy was permitted, and checkpoint inhibitors had been received by under 50% of dose-escalation patients. Partial responses were achieved by three dose-escalation patients, of whom one had hepatocellular carcinoma and two had cutaneous melanoma. Peripheral TCRbeta sequencing was intended to test whether TCR sequence diversity was altered and clonal T-cell expansion was caused by ivuxolimab. The paper reports the monotherapy dose-escalation portion (N of about 50 patients) of the phase I ivuxolimab trial. What the research found in general, with its limitations: In the 0.1-3.0 mg/kg groups, partial responders were among the patients with the lowest normalized peripheral clonal expansion, particularly in CD8+ T cells. At doses from 0.1 to 3.0 mg/kg, clonal expansion was seen in both CD4+ and CD8+ blood T cells between baseline and week 6. Which antigens the clonally expanded peripheral T cells were specific for was not determined. Low levels of normalized T-cell clonal expansion were also shown by some nonresponding patients. After ivuxolimab, expanded clones were on average more numerous among CD8+ T cells than among CD4+ T cells.

To sequence the TCRbeta CDR3 region, genomic DNA was isolated from the sorted cells. The immunoSEQ Assay was used for sequencing of TCRbeta CDR3 regions. TCRdb carries this immuneACCESS record with in-frame sequences only. Its versions omit some clonotypes, under half of them owing to an unresolved V gene in the studies checked, with the rest unexplained. The sample table holds roughly 80,000 clones, of which roughly 85% were seen once. In total, the top ten clones hold roughly 2.2% of the sample. In regard to this clone: Its antigen is still unknown. Base qualities are not recorded, but no much larger clone differs from it by a single base.

Patients with a history of autoimmune disease or receiving systemic immunosuppression were excluded from the trial. In every dose cohort, peripheral blood was drawn for TCR sequencing at baseline, cycle 4 day 1, and cycle 7 day 1. Samples were obtained from an open-label, multicenter, first-in-human phase I dose-escalation trial of ivuxolimab. Adults with locally advanced or metastatic melanoma, renal cell carcinoma, hepatocellular carcinoma or head and neck squamous cell carcinoma were enrolled in the trial. Before TCR sequencing, CD4+ and CD8+ T cells were separately sorted from peripheral blood. The germline V gene sets CDR1 to MGHDK and CDR2 to SYGVNS. Germline trimming amounts to 4 bases on V and 4 bases on J, with 4 as the count of junction bases outside the gene matches. From cysteine to phenylalanine, the CDR3 is 15 amino acids long. This entry keeps only the CDR3 DNA: 45 bases, framed from base 1.

The rearrangement combines TRBV25-1 with TRBJ1-6, and TRBD1 aligns with 7 junction nucleotides. The starting material was CD4+ or CD8+ T cells sorted from blood, obtained in a trial of the OX40 agonist ivuxolimab. This TCR was sampled from an adult with an advanced solid tumor such as melanoma, head and neck, liver or kidney cancer. The sequence in DNA is TGTGCCAGCAGTGTGGGACAGCTATATAATTCACCCCTCCACTTT. This translates into CASSVGQLYNSPLHF.